The 16 T cell receptor beta chains below come from one sample, sequenced in a study of T cells in Graves' hyperthyroidism and ophthalmopathy (dated by TCRdb to 2018 to 2020). Receptor libraries were prepared by multiplex PCR. The sequencer was an Illumina HiSeq 2000. TCR beta CDR3 regions were amplified from RNA transcripts. The TCR CDR3 was subjected to a first round of RT-PCR using the HTBI primer set and the Qiagen OneStep RT-PCR kit. Starting from the raw public reads, TCRdb applied fastp trimming at Q25, assembled clones with MiXCR and retained in-frame beta chains. Rows merge per CDR3 protein into single entries with the most common DNA and genes. Within this sample are around 390,000 distinct CDR3 sequences, with about 14% of them counted one time only. About 19% of the sample is in the top ten clones. Material: blood. These receptors all come from a woman in her 30s with Graves' ophthalmopathy.

The chain recombines TRBV20-1 with TRBJ1-6; TRBD1 agrees at 7 bases. V shed 2 bases and J 10 bases; nucleotides not matched to a gene: 14. Germline V gene data show CDR1 as DFQATT and CDR2 as SNEGSKA (reference sequence). This CDR3 has 16 residues. The CDR3 region has the DNA TGCAGTGCTAGAAATTTAGGGACAGTGACTAGGTCACCCCTCCACTTT. It yields the protein CSARNLGTVTRSPLHF.

This clonotype was counted at least ten times. This rearrangement joins TRBV2 to TRBJ2-1; TRBD2 matches 8 bases. CDR1 and CDR2 (germline): SNHLY, FYNNEI. There are 13 residues in the CDR3. The V segment lost 7 bases and the J segment 10 bases; nucleotides outside the gene matches: 9. CDR3 sequence reads: CASNRAGVREQFF. The CDR3 coding sequence is TGTGCCAGCAATAGAGCGGGGGTACGGGAGCAGTTCTTC.

This clonotype was found many times. The rearrangement links TRBV19 to TRBJ2-7; 10 nucleotides align to TRBD2. This CDR3 is 14 amino acids long. CDR1 and CDR2 from the germline V gene are LNHDA and SQIVND (reference sequence). J gave up 6 bases and V 5 bases, and 7 bases lay outside the gene matches. The CDR3 loop is CASSYLAGEIEQYF. CDR3 sequence (DNA): TGTGCCAGTAGTTATCTAGCGGGGGAAATCGAGCAGTACTTC.

This clonotype was counted a few times. The J gene is TRBJ2-2, the V gene TRBV10-3; TRBD2 agrees at 11 bases. Germline V gene sequence: CDR1 ENHRY, CDR2 SYGVKD. V lost 0 bases, J lost 6 bases, and 6 bases stayed unmatched. The CDR3 has 17 amino acids. The CDR3 DNA sequence: TGTGCCATCAGTGAGTCGACCCTAGCGGGGGGCGCCGGGGAGCTGTTTTTT. Its translation is CAISESTLAGGAGELFF.

The chain is built from TRBV20-1 and TRBJ2-3, with D perhaps matching TRBD2 (7 bases). CDR1 and CDR2 from the germline V gene are DFQATT and SNEGSKA (reference sequence). Trimming shortened V by 5 bases and J by 2 bases, and 11 bases separated the two germline ends. The length of the CDR3 is 13 residues. The CDR3 spells CSAGEGHTDTQYF. The DNA for the CDR3 is TGCAGTGCTGGGGAGGGACACACAGATACGCAGTATTTT.

This clonotype was counted at least ten times. This sequence joins TRBV10-1 and TRBJ2-3; D perhaps matches TRBD1 (6 bases). V gave up 0 bases and J gave up 5 bases, with 15 bases separating them. The CDR3 covers 16 residues. CDR1 is WNHNN and CDR2 is SYGVQD in the germline V gene (reference sequence). The CDR3 protein is CASSESRGTALDTQYF. The CDR3 DNA sequence: TGCGCCAGCAGTGAGTCGAGGGGGACGGCCCTAGATACGCAGTATTTT.

This clonotype was detected ten times or more. The chain recombines TRBV7-2 with TRBJ1-5; a weak D match, TRBD1 (5 bases). CDR3 length equals 17 residues. Germline values: CDR1 SGHTA, CDR2 FQGNSA. Deletions cut 5 bases from V and 1 base from J, with 18 bases between. The CDR3 nucleotides are TGTGCCAGCAGCCGGGGACGTACGGTCGGGAGCAATCAGCCCCAGCATTTT. Translation gives CASSRGRTVGSNQPQHF.

This clonotype was detected many times. The CDR3 loop reads CASSKGQLNTEAFF. DNA for the CDR3: TGTGCCAGCAGCAAGGGACAGTTGAACACTGAAGCTTTCTTT. The V call is TRBV9, the J call TRBJ1-1; 7 bases are a match to TRBD1. There are 14 residues in the CDR3. The V segment lost 4 bases and the J segment 0 bases; nucleotides outside the gene matches: 3. Germline V gives CDR1 SGDLS, CDR2 YYNGEE.

The J gene is TRBJ2-7, the V gene TRBV28; 11 nucleotides match TRBD1. CDR1 MDHEN and CDR2 SYDVKM come from the germline V gene. The CDR3 runs 17 residues. The V gene end was trimmed by 2 bases and the J gene end by 2 bases; junction bases not matched to a gene: 8. Written as DNA, the CDR3 is TGTGCCAGCAGTTTAGGTTTCGGGACAGGGGGTCCCTACGAGCAGTACTTC. It translates to CASSLGFGTGGPYEQYF.

This clonotype has ten or more counts. V gene TRBV2 combines with J gene TRBJ1-2; no firm D call. The CDR3 loop spans 12 amino acids. CDR1 is SNHLY and CDR2 is FYNNEI in the germline V gene. The V gene lost 3 bases and the J gene lost 8 bases, with 10 bases spanning the gap. CDR3 sequence reads: CASSDQAGGYTF. The CDR3 DNA is TGTGCCAGCAGTGACCAGGCGGGGGGCTACACCTTC.

This clonotype came up a few times. The chain couples TRBV9 to TRBJ1-4; D ambiguous. This CDR3 region has 16 residues. Deletions cut 4 bases from V and 0 bases from J, with 13 bases between. Per the germline V gene, CDR1 is SGDLS and CDR2 is YYNGEE. The CDR3 DNA sequence: TGTGCCAGCAGCCCGGACGGCATCTCAACTAATGAAAAACTGTTTTTT. Its protein product is CASSPDGISTNEKLFF.

This clonotype was detected ten times or more. The chain joins TRBV3-1 to TRBJ1-2, with D possibly being TRBD1 (6 bases). The CDR3 spans 15 residues. V was clipped by 1 base and J by 8 bases, with 17 bases between them. Germline CDR1 LGHDT, CDR2 YNNKEL (reference sequence). CDR3 loop: CASSQGSPGAGGYTF. CDR3 DNA sequence: TGTGCCAGCAGCCAAGGTTCTCCGGGGGCTGGCGGCTACACCTTC.

This clonotype was recorded at least ten times. This chain joins TRBV7-9 and TRBJ2-7, with a weak D call TRBD2 (5 bases). The CDR3 is 14 residues long. Trimming removed 3 bases from V and 3 bases from J, with 12 bases in between. In germline, CDR1 is SEHNR, CDR2 FQNEAQ (reference sequence). The CDR3 nucleotides read TGTGCCAGCAGCTTCGGCGGGTTCGGCTACGAGCAGTACTTC. This sequence encodes CASSFGGFGYEQYF. Together with reference TRBV7-9 and TRBJ2-7, the CDR3 gives the full variable domain: DTGVSQNPRHKITKRGQNVTFRCDPISEHNRLYWYRQTLGQGPEFLTYFQNEAQLEKSRLLSDRFSAERPKGSFSTLEIQRTEQGDSAMYLCASSFGGFGYEQYFGPGTRLTVT.

The sample holds many counts of this clonotype. The rearrangement links TRBV7-8 to TRBJ2-7; TRBD1 agrees at 9 bases. This CDR3 contains 16 residues. Germline V lookup: CDR1 SGHVS, CDR2 FQNEAQ. V lost 5 bases, J lost 1 base, and 9 bases stayed unmatched. This chain's CDR3 is CASSEGGGQGSYEQYF. The CDR3 region has the DNA TGTGCCAGCAGCGAAGGCGGCGGACAGGGGTCCTACGAGCAGTACTTC.

This chain joins TRBV6-1 and TRBJ2-2; D is possibly TRBD1 (7 bases). CDR3 length: 16 amino acids. V lost 7 bases and J 5 bases, leaving 20 bases between the germline ends. The germline gives CDR1 MNHNS, CDR2 SASEGT. CDR3 sequence: CASTLPEGAVTGELFF. DNA for the CDR3: TGTGCCAGCACCCTTCCGGAGGGGGCGGTTACCGGGGAGCTGTTTTTT.

This clonotype came up many times. J is TRBJ1-1 and V is TRBV5-1; D not resolved. This CDR3 comprises 14 residues. V lost 5 bases, J lost 4 bases, and 15 bases lay in between. Germline V gene data show CDR1 as SGHRS and CDR2 as YFSETQ. CDR3 bases: TGCGCCAGCAGTCTTAGAGGGTCTGGCACTGAAGCTTTCTTT. Its translation is CASSLRGSGTEAFF.